A single sample is the source of the 22 T cell receptor beta chains below, sequenced in a study of T cells in Graves' hyperthyroidism and ophthalmopathy. Using RNA transcripts as the source, TCR beta CDR3 regions were amplified. First-round RT-PCR of the TCR CDR3 relied on the HTBI primer set. TCRdb recomputed calls from the multiplex PCR reads with MiXCR, one row per CDR3 protein. The data contain under 800,000 distinct CDR3 sequences, 13% to 15% of them singletons. Sequencing was performed on blood. The receptors originated from a woman under 30 with Graves' hyperthyroidism.

This clonotype was picked up a small number of times. V and J are TRBV7-3 and TRBJ2-3, with 10 bases matching TRBD2. Losses at the gene ends were 1 base for V and 0 bases for J; bases not matched to a gene: 13. The CDR3 is made up of 20 amino acids. CDR1 is SGHTA and CDR2 is FQGTGA in the germline V gene. The CDR3 DNA reads TGTGCCAGCAGCTTAAAGGCTAGCGGGAGCCTTCGGGGCAGCACAGATACGCAGTATTTT. This sequence encodes CASSLKASGSLRGSTDTQYF. The entire variable domain, with the rest obtained from reference TRBV7-3 and TRBJ2-3, is as follows: GAGVSQTPSNKVTEKGKYVELRCDPISGHTALYWYRQSLGQGPEFLIYFQGTGAADDSGLPNDRFFAVRPEGSVSTLKIQRTERGDSAVYLCASSLKASGSLRGSTDTQYFGPGTRLTVL.

This clonotype was observed at least ten times. The chain links TRBV7-3 to TRBJ2-1; D not resolved. V shed 7 bases and J shed 1 base, with 17 bases lying between them. This CDR3 comprises 16 residues. CDR1 is SGHTA, CDR2 FQGTGA, per germline. In DNA, the CDR3 is TGTGCCAGCACTCAACGGCCTGCCCTATCCTACAATGAGCAGTTCTTC. Residues: CASTQRPALSYNEQFF. The entire variable domain, with the rest obtained from reference TRBV7-3 and TRBJ2-1, is as follows: GAGVSQTPSNKVTEKGKYVELRCDPISGHTALYWYRQSLGQGPEFLIYFQGTGAADDSGLPNDRFFAVRPEGSVSTLKIQRTERGDSAVYLCASTQRPALSYNEQFFGPGTRLTVL.

In its sample, this clonotype was seen many times. The chain combines TRBV28 with TRBJ2-7; TRBD2 matches 9 bases. This CDR3 region has 15 residues. Germline V gives CDR1 MDHEN, CDR2 SYDVKM. V lost 4 bases, J lost 1 base, and 5 bases stayed unmatched. The CDR3 region is CASSYLLAGSYEQYF. CDR3 DNA sequence: TGTGCCAGCAGTTACTTACTAGCGGGTTCCTACGAGCAGTACTTC.

This clonotype has only a few counts. The gene calls are TRBV6-1 and TRBJ1-3; D is undetermined. The CDR3 is 17 residues long. Germline lookup yields CDR1 MNHNS and CDR2 SASEGT. V was pared by 6 bases and J by 5 bases, with 23 bases between. The CDR3 DNA reads as TGTGCCAGCAGCCCCCAGTGGGAGGACGTAAATAGAAACACCATATATTTT. This translates into CASSPQWEDVNRNTIYF.

This clonotype has a count of ten or more. The chain has TRBV20-1 and TRBJ2-3; D is undetermined. V was shortened by 3 bases and J by 2 bases, with 9 bases between the two germline ends. The CDR3 loop spans 13 amino acids. Per the germline V gene, CDR1 is DFQATT and CDR2 is SNEGSKA (reference sequence). The CDR3 sequence is CSARNRVTDTQYF. The CDR3, as DNA: TGCAGTGCTAGGAACAGAGTCACAGATACGCAGTATTTT.

The table lists this clonotype with many counts. J is TRBJ1-1 and V is TRBV6-1; D gene uncertain. The germline V and J ends were trimmed by 5 bases and 5 bases, with 15 bases remaining between them. The CDR3 runs to 14 residues. Per the germline V gene, CDR1 is MNHNS and CDR2 is SASEGT. Here the CDR3 DNA reads TGTGCCAGCAGTCCCTCCCGGTTTGGAACTGAAGCTTTCTTT. This encodes CASSPSRFGTEAFF.

The sample holds many counts of this clonotype. The chain couples TRBV20-1 to TRBJ1-6; no clear D gene. Trimming removed 5 bases at V and 4 bases at J, with 15 bases between. Germline CDR1 DFQATT, CDR2 SNEGSKA (reference sequence). The CDR3 has 15 amino acids. DNA of the CDR3: TGCAGTGCTTTTCCTCCTTCATTATATAATTCACCCCTCCACTTT. It yields the protein CSAFPPSLYNSPLHF.

This clonotype was detected ten times or more. This sequence joins TRBV18 and TRBJ2-3, with D maybe TRBD2 (5 bases). This CDR3 is 12 amino acids long. Trimming pared 6 bases from V and 4 bases from J, leaving 8 bases between. Looked up from germline, CDR1 is KGHSH and CDR2 is LQKENI. CDR3 amino acids: CASSARADTQYF. CDR3 coding DNA: TGTGCCAGCTCCGCGCGGGCAGATACGCAGTATTTT.

The table lists this clonotype with many counts. The V and J genes are TRBV2 and TRBJ2-7; 11 positions agree with TRBD2. This CDR3 is built from 20 residues. Germline assignment: CDR1 SNHLY and CDR2 FYNNEI. V shed 4 bases, J shed 1 base, and the junction held 18 bases outside the gene matches. The CDR3, as DNA: TGTGCCAGCAGTGGACTGGCTAGCGGGAGGACCGGTAAAAGTTCCTACGAGCAGTACTTC. This translates into CASSGLASGRTGKSSYEQYF.

This clonotype was picked up many times. This rearrangement joins TRBV4-2 to TRBJ2-3; perhaps TRBD1 as D (5 bases). Germline CDR1 reads LGHNA; CDR2 reads YNFKEQ. The V end lost 1 base, the J end lost 0 bases, and 11 bases lay between the germline ends. This CDR3 has 16 amino acids. The CDR3 DNA reads TGTGCCAGCAGCCAAGCAGGGTTCTCTAGCACAGATACGCAGTATTTT. Protein: CASSQAGFSSTDTQYF.

In this sample, this clonotype turned up many times. V gene TRBV6-6 combines with J gene TRBJ2-5; a weak D match, TRBD2 (5 bases). The CDR3 is made up of 12 amino acids. Germline V CDR1 and CDR2: MNHNY, SVGAGI (reference sequence). V was clipped by 2 bases and J by 12 bases, with 13 bases between them. The CDR3 reads CASSYGSGYEYF. The CDR3 DNA sequence: TGTGCCAGCAGTTACGGGTCGGGGTACGAGTACTTC.

This clonotype has at least ten counts. The V and J genes are TRBV6-2 or TRBV6-3 and TRBJ2-3; D not resolved. The V gene lost 1 base and the J gene lost 4 bases, with 6 bases spanning the gap. CDR1 is MNHEY, CDR2 SVGEGT, per germline. The CDR3 sequence is 13 residues long. The chain's CDR3 is CASSYLGPDTQYF. CDR3 coding DNA: TGTGCCAGCAGTTACTTAGGTCCAGATACGCAGTATTTT.

Ten or more counts support this clonotype. The genes are TRBV15 and TRBJ1-5, with 10 bases that match TRBD1. This CDR3 region has 16 residues. J was trimmed by 4 bases and V by 5 bases; bases with no gene match: 8. The germline gives CDR1 LNHNV, CDR2 YYDKDF (reference sequence). CDR3 in DNA: TGTGCCACCAGCGCTCACTTGGGACAGGGGAATCAGCCCCAGCATTTT. Protein sequence: CATSAHLGQGNQPQHF.

This clonotype was seen only a few times. CDR3 loop: CASSYNGPEQFF. The CDR3 DNA reads TGTGCCAGCAGTTATAACGGGCCTGAGCAGTTCTTC. The chain combines TRBV6-2 or TRBV6-3 with TRBJ2-1; unclear D gene. The CDR3 extends over 12 amino acids. The germline V gene has CDR1 MNHEY and CDR2 SVGEGT. Trimming stripped 3 bases from V and 9 bases from J, with 9 bases between.

This clonotype was observed once. The CDR3 protein is CASSYPWASGANVLTF. DNA for the CDR3: TGCGCCAGCAGCTACCCCTGGGCCTCTGGGGCCAACGTCCTGACTTTC. The gene calls are TRBV5-1 and TRBJ2-6; D ambiguous. V lost 3 bases and J lost 0, with 10 bases in between. The CDR3 totals 16 residues. The germline V gene encodes CDR1 SGHRS and CDR2 YFSETQ. The complete variable domain, with remaining parts taken from reference TRBV5-1 and TRBJ2-6, reads KAGVTQTPRYLIKTRGQQVTLSCSPISGHRSVSWYQQTPGQGLQFLFEYFSETQRNKGNFPGRFSGRQFSNSRSEMNVSTLELGDSALYLCASSYPWASGANVLTFGAGSRLTVL.

Ten or more counts support this clonotype. The V and J genes are TRBV27 and TRBJ2-3, with 14 bases that match TRBD2. The germline V gene has CDR1 MNHEY and CDR2 SMNVEV (reference sequence). V shed 6 bases, J shed 3 bases, and the junction held 11 bases outside the gene matches. The CDR3 contains 18 residues. DNA of the CDR3: TGTGCCAGCAGACCCGGACTAGCGGGAGGTCGGGGGACAGATACGCAGTATTTT. Residues: CASRPGLAGGRGTDTQYF.

This clonotype was seen a handful of times. The chain uses TRBV20-1 and TRBJ2-1; perhaps TRBD1 as D (6 bases). The germline V and J ends were trimmed by 2 bases and 6 bases, with 11 bases remaining between them. CDR1 and CDR2 from the germline V gene are DFQATT and SNEGSKA (reference sequence). CDR3 length equals 13 residues. The CDR3: CSARKQGPNEQFF. CDR3 coding DNA: TGCAGTGCTAGAAAACAGGGTCCCAATGAGCAGTTCTTC.

The J gene is TRBJ2-1, the V gene TRBV9, with 7 bases lining up with TRBD2. The CDR3 covers 14 residues. Losses at the gene ends were 2 bases for V and 5 bases for J; bases not matched to a gene: 4. Germline-derived CDR1 and CDR2 are SGDLS and YYNGEE. The CDR3 nucleotides are TGTGCCAGCAGCGTGTCGGGAGGTAACAATGAGCAGTTCTTC. Amino acid sequence: CASSVSGGNNEQFF.

V usage is TRBV27 and J usage is TRBJ2-2; D gene ambiguous. The germline CDR1 and CDR2 sequences are MNHEY and SMNVEV (reference sequence). This CDR3 is 16 amino acids long. V lost 5 bases, J lost 7 bases, and 20 bases lay in between. The CDR3 DNA is TGTGCCAGCAGTCCCTCTATAACCCGACTCAGCGGGGAGCTGTTTTTT. It specifies CASSPSITRLSGELFF.

The chain is built from TRBV4-1 and TRBJ2-7, with a weak D call TRBD2 (6 bases). CDR3 length: 18 residues. Looked up from germline, CDR1 is MGHRA and CDR2 is YSYEKL. V dropped 0 bases and J dropped 2 bases, with 20 bases sitting between them. CDR3 nucleotide sequence: TGCGCCAGCAGCCAAGAAGACCGGGAGACATTGGGGACCTACGAGCAGTACTTC. Amino acid sequence: CASSQEDRETLGTYEQYF.

As to this clonotype: Since no conserved phenylalanine or tryptophan closes the CDR3, a read error is the likely cause. The rearrangement joins TRBV7-9 to TRBJ1-1; D possibly corresponds to TRBD1 (6 bases). CDR1 is SEHNR and CDR2 is FQNEAQ in the germline V gene (reference sequence). The V end was cut by 2 bases, the J end by 1 base, with 8 bases between. CDR3 length: 14 amino acids. In DNA form, the CDR3 reads TGTGCCAGCAGCTTACAGGGACAGAACACTGAAGCTTTCTTA. It encodes CASSLQGQNTEAFL.

On this clonotype: This may come from a read error, since a much larger clone is one base off. The rearrangement joins TRBV10-3 to TRBJ2-3; D may be TRBD2 (6 bases). From germline, CDR1 is ENHRY and CDR2 SYGVKD. V was pared by 5 bases and J by 0 bases, with 24 bases between. This CDR3 is 19 amino acids long. CDR3 loop: CAISPESLGSGYSTDTQYF. In DNA form, the CDR3 reads TGTGCCATCAGTCCGGAGAGCTTAGGAAGCGGGTATAGCACAGATACGCAGTATTTT.